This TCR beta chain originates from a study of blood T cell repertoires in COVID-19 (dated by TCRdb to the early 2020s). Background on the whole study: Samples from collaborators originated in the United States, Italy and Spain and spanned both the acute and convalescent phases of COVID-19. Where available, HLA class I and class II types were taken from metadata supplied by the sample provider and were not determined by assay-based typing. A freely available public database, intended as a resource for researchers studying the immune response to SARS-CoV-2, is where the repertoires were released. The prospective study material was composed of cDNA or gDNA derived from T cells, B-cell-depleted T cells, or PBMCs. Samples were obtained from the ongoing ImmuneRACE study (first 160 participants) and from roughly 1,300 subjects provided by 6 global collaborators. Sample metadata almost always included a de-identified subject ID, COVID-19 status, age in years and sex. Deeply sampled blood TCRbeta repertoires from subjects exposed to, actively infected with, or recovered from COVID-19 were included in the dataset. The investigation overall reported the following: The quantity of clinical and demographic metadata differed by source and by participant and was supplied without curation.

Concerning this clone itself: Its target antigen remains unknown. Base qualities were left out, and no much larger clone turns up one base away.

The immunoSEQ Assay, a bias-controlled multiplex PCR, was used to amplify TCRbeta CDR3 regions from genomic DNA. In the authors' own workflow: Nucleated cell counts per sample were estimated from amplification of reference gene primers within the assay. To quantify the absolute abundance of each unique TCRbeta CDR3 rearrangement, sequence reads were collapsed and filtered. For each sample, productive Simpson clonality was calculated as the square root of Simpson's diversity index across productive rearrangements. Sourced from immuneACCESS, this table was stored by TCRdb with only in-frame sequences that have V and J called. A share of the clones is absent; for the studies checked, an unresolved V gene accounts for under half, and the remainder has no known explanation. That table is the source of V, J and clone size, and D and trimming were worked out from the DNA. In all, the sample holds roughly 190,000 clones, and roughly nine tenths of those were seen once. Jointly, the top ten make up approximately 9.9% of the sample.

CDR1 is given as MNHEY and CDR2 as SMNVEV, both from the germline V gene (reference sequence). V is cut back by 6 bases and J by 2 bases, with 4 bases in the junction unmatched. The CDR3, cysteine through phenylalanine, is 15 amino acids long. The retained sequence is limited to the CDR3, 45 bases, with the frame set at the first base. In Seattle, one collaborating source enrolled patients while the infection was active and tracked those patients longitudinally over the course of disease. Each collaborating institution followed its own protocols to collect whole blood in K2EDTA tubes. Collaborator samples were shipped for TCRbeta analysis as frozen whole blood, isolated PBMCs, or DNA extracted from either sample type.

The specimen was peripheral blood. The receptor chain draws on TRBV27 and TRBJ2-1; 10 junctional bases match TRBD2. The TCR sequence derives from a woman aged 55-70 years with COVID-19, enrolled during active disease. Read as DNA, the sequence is TGTGCCAGCAGGGGAAGCGGGGGGGCCTACAATGAGCAGTTCTTC. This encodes CASRGSGGAYNEQFF.